This TCR beta chain was obtained from a study of radiotherapy plus CTLA-4 blockade in lung cancer. Across the whole study: Disease control reached around 30%, with objective responses in 15% to 20%.

In the case of this clone: As yet, its antigen is unknown.

Study-wide findings and caveats: Blood saw expansion of tumor-derived TCR clones after radiotherapy plus ipilimumab. With interferon-beta, early dynamics of blood T cell clones were reported to best predict response.

Assay used: immunoSEQ multiplex PCR; TCRdb lists only in-frame clones, some missing. The sample holds 70,000 to 90,000 clones, around 80% seen once. Ipilimumab CTLA-4 blockade and focal radiation were given to patients with chemo-refractory metastatic non-small-cell lung cancer. The sample in question was peripheral blood, obtained from a patient treated with radiotherapy plus ipilimumab. This sequence was found in a human donor with non-small cell lung cancer who had a complete response to radiotherapy plus ipilimumab.

CDR3 coding DNA: TGTGCCAGCAGTCCACCAACGGACAGGGCACCCTATGGCTACACCTTC. As protein: CASSPPTDRAPYGYTF. The chain joins TRBV11-2 to TRBJ1-2; 8 bases align to TRBD1. After removal of 6 bases from V and 4 bases from J, the junction contained 13 bases not matched to a gene. The CDR3 sequence is 16 residues long. In germline, CDR1 is SGHAT, CDR2 FQNNGV.